The 8 T cell receptor beta chains given below trace back to one sample, sequenced in a study of CD8+CD57+ T cells in acquired aplastic anemia. All patients picked for sequencing had shown, by flow cytometry, an expansion of CD8+CD57+ cells. CDR3 and TCR beta VDJ profiling relied on a genomic DNA template. TCRdb ran MiXCR on the reads and lists one entry per CDR3 protein. The sample carries under 200,000 distinct CDR3 sequences, 48% recorded once. Sequenced material: sorted CD4+, CD8+, or CD8+CD57+ T cells (not recorded which) from PBMCs. All receptors come from a human donor with aplastic anemia.

This clonotype was seen many times. This chain joins TRBV29-1 and TRBJ1-4, with 7 bases that match TRBD1. Germline V gene data show CDR1 as SQVTM and CDR2 as ANQGSEA. CDR3 size: 13 residues. V shed 6 bases, J shed 6 bases, and the junction held 7 bases outside the gene matches. CDR3 sequence reads: CSVGRTGYEKLFF. In DNA, the CDR3 is TGCAGCGTGGGGAGGACAGGTTATGAAAAACTGTTTTTT.

This rearrangement joins TRBV7-2 to TRBJ2-7; no clear D gene. The V and J ends lost 1 base and 6 bases respectively, with 7 bases between them. The CDR3 has 12 amino acids. CDR1 is SGHTA and CDR2 is FQGNSA in the germline V gene. DNA of the CDR3: TGTGCCAGCAGCTTAGTAGGGTTCGAGCAGTACTTC. This codes for CASSLVGFEQYF.

This clonotype was counted many times. This sequence joins TRBV29-1 and TRBJ2-1; 10 nucleotides line up with TRBD1. Germline V gene sequence: CDR1 SQVTM, CDR2 ANQGSEA. The CDR3 is made up of 12 amino acids. Trimming cost V 6 bases and J 9 bases; bases outside gene matches: 5. The CDR3, as DNA: TGCAGCGTACTGACAGGGGGCACTGAGCAGTTCTTC. Translation: CSVLTGGTEQFF.

The chain couples TRBV6-1 to TRBJ1-6, with D possibly TRBD1 on 6 matching bases. V dropped 7 bases and J dropped 6 bases, with 13 bases sitting between them. Germline CDR1 and CDR2: MNHNS and SASEGT. The CDR3 contains 14 residues. Here the CDR3 DNA reads TGTGCCAGCAAACCCAGGGGACCTAATTCACCCCTCCACTTT. As protein: CASKPRGPNSPLHF.

The table lists this clonotype with a count of one. The chain employs TRBV29-1 and TRBJ1-4; D ambiguous. The CDR3 totals 10 residues. V lost 5 bases and J 9 bases, leaving 7 bases between the germline ends. Germline CDR1 and CDR2: SQVTM and ANQGSEA. The CDR3 reads CSVLSKKLFF. The CDR3 DNA reads TGCAGCGTTTTGAGCAAAAAACTGTTTTTT.

As concerns this clonotype: Possible read error: a much larger clone is one base away. V and J are TRBV12-3 or TRBV12-4 and TRBJ2-5; the match to TRBD1 covers 9 bases. This CDR3 comprises 15 residues. V shed 6 bases, J shed 5 bases, and the junction held 10 bases outside the gene matches. The CDR3 here is CASSLTGGAGETQYF. In DNA form, the CDR3 reads TGTGCCAGCAGCCTCACAGGGGGCGCGGGGGAGACCCAGTACTTC.

The table lists this clonotype with many counts. J is TRBJ2-1 and V is TRBV20-1; TRBD2 might be the D (5 bases). Germline lookup yields CDR1 DFQATT and CDR2 SNEGSKA (reference sequence). V was cut by 6 bases and J by 10 bases, with 16 bases left in between. The CDR3 extends over 12 amino acids. CDR3 coding DNA: TGCAGTGCCCCCACGAGGGCTAACGAGCAGTTCTTC. This codes for CSAPTRANEQFF.

This clonotype was detected ten times or more. V and J are TRBV2 and TRBJ2-2; the match to TRBD2 covers 8 bases. Germline values: CDR1 SNHLY, CDR2 FYNNEI. This CDR3 contains 14 residues. Trimming at V came to 1 base and at J to 5 bases, leaving 0 bases not matched to a gene. For the CDR3, the DNA is TGTGCCAGCAGTGAAGAGCGGGAGACCGGGGAGCTGTTTTTT. Amino acids: CASSEERETGELFF.